This T cell receptor (beta chain) was profiled in a study of blood T cell repertoires in COVID-19. Trimming removed 3 bases at V and 7 bases at J, with 15 bases between. Germline CDR1 reads LGHDT; CDR2 reads YNNKEL (reference sequence). This CDR3 spans 15 amino acids. This table comes from immunoSEQ multiplex PCR, and its TCRdb copy is limited to in-frame clones, with some not included. The data show about 260,000 clones, around 88% seen once. Those who participated ranged in age from 18 to 89 years and resided in around 22 US areas. Researchers sorted participants into cohorts using their self-reported clinical history.

The rearrangement links TRBV3-1 (or the pseudogene TRBV3-2) to TRBJ1-4; weak D call: TRBD1 (6 bases). The TCR sequence derives from a woman aged 40 to 50 with acute COVID-19. The specimen was PBMCs or T cells enriched from blood (not recorded which). The CDR3 coding sequence is TGTGCCAGCAGCCACGGGCTCGAAGGGGGTGAAAAACTGTTTTTT. Translating gives CASSHGLEGGEKLFF.